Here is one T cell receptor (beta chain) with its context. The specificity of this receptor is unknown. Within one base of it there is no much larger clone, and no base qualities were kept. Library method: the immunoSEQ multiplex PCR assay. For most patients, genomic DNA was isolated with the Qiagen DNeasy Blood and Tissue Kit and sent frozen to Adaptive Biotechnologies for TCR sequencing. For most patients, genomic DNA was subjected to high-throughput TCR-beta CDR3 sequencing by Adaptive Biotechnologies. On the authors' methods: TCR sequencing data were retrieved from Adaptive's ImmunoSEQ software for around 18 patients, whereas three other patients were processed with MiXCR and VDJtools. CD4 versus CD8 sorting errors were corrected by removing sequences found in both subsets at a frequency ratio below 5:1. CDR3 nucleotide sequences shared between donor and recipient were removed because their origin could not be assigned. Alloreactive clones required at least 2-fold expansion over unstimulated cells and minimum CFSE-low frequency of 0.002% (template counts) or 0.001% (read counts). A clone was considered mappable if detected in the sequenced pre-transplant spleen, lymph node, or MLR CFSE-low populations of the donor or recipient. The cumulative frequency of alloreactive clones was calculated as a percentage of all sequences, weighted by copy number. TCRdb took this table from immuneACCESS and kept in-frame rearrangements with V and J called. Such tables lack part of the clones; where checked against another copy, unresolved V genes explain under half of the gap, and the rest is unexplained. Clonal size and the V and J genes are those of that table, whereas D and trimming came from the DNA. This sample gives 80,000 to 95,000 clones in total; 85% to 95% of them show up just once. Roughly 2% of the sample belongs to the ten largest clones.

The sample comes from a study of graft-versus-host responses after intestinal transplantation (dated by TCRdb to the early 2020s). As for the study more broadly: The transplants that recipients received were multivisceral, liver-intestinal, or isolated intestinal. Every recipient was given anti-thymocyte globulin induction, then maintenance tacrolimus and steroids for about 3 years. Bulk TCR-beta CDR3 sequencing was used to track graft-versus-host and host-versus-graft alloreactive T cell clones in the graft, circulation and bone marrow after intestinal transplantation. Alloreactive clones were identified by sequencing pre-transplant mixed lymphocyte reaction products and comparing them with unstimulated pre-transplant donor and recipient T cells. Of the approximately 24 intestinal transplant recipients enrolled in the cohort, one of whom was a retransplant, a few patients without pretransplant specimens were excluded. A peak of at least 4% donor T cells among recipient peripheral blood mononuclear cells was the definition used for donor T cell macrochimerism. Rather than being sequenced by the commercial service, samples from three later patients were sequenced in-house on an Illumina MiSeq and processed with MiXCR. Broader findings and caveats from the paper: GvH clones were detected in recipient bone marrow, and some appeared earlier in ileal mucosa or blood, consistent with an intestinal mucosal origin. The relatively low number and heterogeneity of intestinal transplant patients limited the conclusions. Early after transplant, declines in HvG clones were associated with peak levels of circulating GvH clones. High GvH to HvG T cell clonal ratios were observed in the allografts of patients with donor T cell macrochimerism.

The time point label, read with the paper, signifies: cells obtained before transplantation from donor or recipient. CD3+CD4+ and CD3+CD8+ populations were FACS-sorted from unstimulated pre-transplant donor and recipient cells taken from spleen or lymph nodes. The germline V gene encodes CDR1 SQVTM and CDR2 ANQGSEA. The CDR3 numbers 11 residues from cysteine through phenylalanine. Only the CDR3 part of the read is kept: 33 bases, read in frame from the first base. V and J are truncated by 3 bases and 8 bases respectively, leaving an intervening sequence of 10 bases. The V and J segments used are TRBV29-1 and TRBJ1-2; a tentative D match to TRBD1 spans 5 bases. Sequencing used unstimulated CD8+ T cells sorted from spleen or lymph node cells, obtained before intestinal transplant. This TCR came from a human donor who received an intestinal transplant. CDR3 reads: CSVETVGGYTF. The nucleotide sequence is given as TGCAGCGTTGAGACAGTCGGCGGCTACACCTTC.